This entry lists 29 T cell receptor beta chains sequenced from one sample in a study of T cell repertoires in cytomegalovirus infection. TCRdb called the reads again in MiXCR, with one record for every CDR3 protein. The top ten clones hold over 11% of a sample with about a million distinct CDR3 sequences, around 31% of them seen once. These receptors are not linked to any known antigen. Material: cultured CD8+ T cells from PBMCs, obtained from culture after CMV antigen stimulation. The receptors were gathered from a human donor in good health (CMV status not recorded). Some clones in this sample may be carry-over from other donors' samples.

This clonotype showed up many times. The chain has TRBV7-8 and TRBJ1-1; D unresolved. The CDR3 extends over 12 amino acids. CDR1 and CDR2 from the germline V gene are SGHVS and FQNEAQ. V gave up 5 bases and J gave up 6 bases, with 10 bases separating them. CDR3 sequence: CASSPVPAEAFF. The CDR3 coding sequence is TGTGCCAGCAGCCCCGTCCCCGCTGAAGCTTTCTTT.

The rearrangement joins TRBV12-3 or TRBV12-4 to TRBJ2-5; tentatively, D is TRBD1 (6 bases). CDR3 length equals 15 residues. Trimming pared 5 bases from V and 1 base from J, leaving 14 bases between. The CDR3 sequence: CASSPPTGLQETQYF. The CDR3 coding sequence is TGTGCCAGCAGTCCGCCGACAGGACTCCAAGAGACCCAGTACTTC.

This clonotype has a count of ten or more. The chain joins TRBV12-3 or TRBV12-4 to TRBJ1-4; no reliable D call. The CDR3 length is 14 residues. Trimming took off 6 bases at V and 6 bases at J, with 14 bases between the two ends. CDR3 sequence (DNA): TGTGCCAGCAGCCTCGGACTTAGGGATGAAAAACTGTTTTTT. This sequence encodes CASSLGLRDEKLFF.

The chain couples TRBV20-1 to TRBJ2-3; possible D gene TRBD2, 6 bases. V lost 0 bases and J lost 2, with 12 bases in between. Germline CDR1 and CDR2: DFQATT and SNEGSKA (reference sequence). The CDR3 has 15 residues. The CDR3 nucleotides are TGCAGTGCTAGAGATCTTCAGCGGGCCACAGATACGCAGTATTTT. This gives the protein CSARDLQRATDTQYF.

CDR3 region: CASSLQGQDGNTIYF. The CDR3 DNA reads TGTGCCAGCAGCTTACAGGGACAGGATGGAAACACCATATATTTT. The chain is built from TRBV7-3 and TRBJ1-3; 8 positions match TRBD1. The CDR3 is made up of 15 amino acids. Trimming took 2 bases from V and 3 from J; bases not matched to a gene: 3. The V gene's germline CDR1 is SGHTA and CDR2 FQGTGA.

This clonotype came up a few times. This rearrangement joins TRBV27 to TRBJ1-6; TRBD1 aligns across 9 bases. The CDR3 is 16 residues long. The germline V gene has CDR1 MNHEY and CDR2 SMNVEV (reference sequence). Trimming at V came to 8 bases and at J to 0 bases, leaving 5 bases not matched to a gene. The DNA for the CDR3 is TGTGCCAGCTCTAACAGGGGGCTCTCCTATAATTCACCCCTCCACTTT. Its translation: CASSNRGLSYNSPLHF.

V is TRBV13 and J is TRBJ1-2; TRBD1 is a possible D gene (6 bases). V lost 0 bases and J lost 3, with 11 bases in between. The CDR3 has 15 residues. CDR1 PRHDT and CDR2 FYEKMQ come from the germline V gene (reference sequence). This chain's CDR3 is CASSLGQGSYYGYTF. Here the CDR3 DNA reads TGTGCCAGCAGCTTAGGGCAGGGGTCTTACTATGGCTACACCTTC.

This clonotype was seen a handful of times. The chain carries TRBV5-5 and TRBJ1-6; D call uncertain. CDR3 size: 16 residues. CDR1 is SGHKS, CDR2 YYEKEE, per germline (reference sequence). V was clipped by 0 bases and J by 4 bases, with 11 bases between them. Here the CDR3 DNA reads TGTGCCAGCAGCTTGGTGGTTGTCAGTTATAATTCACCCCTCCACTTT. Protein product: CASSLVVVSYNSPLHF.

This clonotype was found many times. This chain links TRBV3-1 with TRBJ2-7, with 13 bases matching TRBD2. The CDR3 has 15 residues. The ends lost 6 bases at V and 2 bases at J; junction bases unmatched: 4. Germline loops: CDR1 LGHDT, CDR2 YNNKEL (reference sequence). This CDR3 reads CASSLGLAGAYEQYV. In DNA, the CDR3 is TGTGCCAGCAGTCTTGGACTAGCGGGGGCCTACGAGCAGTACGTC.

The rearrangement joins TRBV7-4 to TRBJ1-3; weak D call: TRBD1 (5 bases). CDR1 and CDR2 from the germline V gene are SGHVT and SQSDAQ. V was pared by 5 bases and J by 3 bases, with 17 bases between. The CDR3 has 16 residues. For the CDR3, the DNA is TGTGCCAGCAGCACGGCCGGGGCAAACTATGGAAACACCATATATTTT. Encoded protein: CASSTAGANYGNTIYF.

The rearrangement links TRBV27 to TRBJ2-3, with 7 bases that match TRBD2. V shed 3 bases and J 3 bases; nucleotides not matched to a gene: 6. The CDR3 loop spans 15 amino acids. The V gene's germline CDR1 is MNHEY and CDR2 SMNVEV (reference sequence). The CDR3 nucleotides are TGTGCCAGCAGTTTTGGGGGGGTCGTTACAGATACGCAGTATTTT. Amino acid sequence: CASSFGGVVTDTQYF.

This chain joins TRBV23-1 and TRBJ2-7; 11 positions agree with TRBD1. TRBV23-1 is labeled an ORF, and its function is uncertain. The CDR3 is 16 amino acids. J lost 3 bases, V lost 2 bases, and 6 bases had no gene match. The CDR3 nucleotides are TGCGCCAGCAGTCAAAAGGGACAGGGGGTCGTCTACGAGCAGTACTTC. Its translation: CASSQKGQGVVYEQYF.

Points on this clonotype: A much more abundant neighbour one base away suggests this may be a read error. Here the CDR3 DNA reads TGTACCAGCACCCCCCGATCTACCGGGACAGGGTACAATGAGCAGTTCTTC. Translation gives CTSTPRSTGTGYNEQFF. The chain joins TRBV7-6 to TRBJ2-1; 9 nucleotides agree with TRBD1. CDR1 is SGHVS, CDR2 FNYEAQ, per germline. The CDR3 extends over 17 amino acids. Full variable domain (remainder filled in from reference TRBV7-6 and TRBJ2-1): GAGVSQSPRYKVTKRGQDVALRCDPISGHVSLYWYRQALGQGPEFLTYFNYEAQQDKSGLPNDRFSAERPEGSISTLTIQRTEQRDSAMYRCTSTPRSTGTGYNEQFFGPGTRLTVL.

This clonotype was recorded once. A much larger clone is a single base away; this may be a read error. The chain has TRBV7-6 and TRBJ2-7, with D perhaps TRBD1 (6 bases). The CDR3 runs 14 residues. The V and J ends lost 7 bases and 7 bases respectively, with 20 bases between them. Germline V gives CDR1 SGHVS, CDR2 FNYEAQ. DNA of the CDR3: TGTGCCAGCAACCGGACAGAATCTTGGGGAGAGCAGTACTTC. It encodes CASNRTESWGEQYF.

Here the CDR3 reads CASSQAGPMENTEAFF. CDR3 in DNA: TGCGCCAGCAGCCAAGCGGGTCCCATGGAGAACACTGAAGCTTTCTTT. The gene calls are TRBV4-1 and TRBJ1-1; D unresolved. Germline V CDR1 and CDR2: MGHRA, YSYEKL. V lost 1 base and J lost 1, with 13 bases in between. The CDR3 sequence is 16 residues long.

This clonotype has a single count. One end of the junction does not line up with germline, which may come from a read error. The CDR3 loop is CASRPGQQRYNEQSF. CDR3 nucleotide sequence: TGTGCCAGCAGACCGGGACAACAAAGATACAATGAGCAGTCCTTC. V gene TRBV7-9 combines with J gene TRBJ2-1; TRBD1 might be the D (6 bases). The CDR3 runs 15 residues. Germline V gene lookup returns CDR1 SEHNR and CDR2 FQNEAQ (reference sequence).

Only a few counts were recorded for this clonotype. J is TRBJ1-2 and V is TRBV7-8, with D perhaps matching TRBD1 (6 bases). V was clipped by 4 bases and J by 0 bases, with 15 bases between them. Germline values: CDR1 SGHVS, CDR2 FQNEAQ. CDR3 size: 16 residues. Here the CDR3 reads CASSSLDSPANYGYTF. The DNA for the CDR3 is TGTGCCAGCAGCTCTCTGGACAGTCCGGCTAACTATGGCTACACCTTC.

This clonotype was seen only a few times. This chain links TRBV2 with TRBJ1-2; D unclear. The ends were cut back, 4 bases at V and 7 bases at J, with 10 bases in the middle. Looked up from germline, CDR1 is SNHLY and CDR2 is FYNNEI. The length of the CDR3 is 12 residues. The CDR3 DNA is TGTGCCAGCAGTGGGGCCGGACTTGGCTACACCTTC. Translated, it gives CASSGAGLGYTF.

Remarks on this clonotype: Germline and junction disagree at one end, which may indicate a read error. The chain recombines TRBV7-8 with TRBJ1-6; tentatively, D is TRBD1 (5 bases). Germline lookup yields CDR1 SGHVS and CDR2 FQNEAQ. The CDR3 has 14 amino acids. CDR3 nucleotides: TGTGCTAGCAGTTCCGGGGGAATATTGTCACCCCTCCACTTT. Its translation: CASSSGGILSPLHF.

This clonotype was seen more than once but under ten times. V usage is TRBV12-3 or TRBV12-4 and J usage is TRBJ1-2; a weak D match, TRBD1 (6 bases). This CDR3 has 15 amino acids. Trimming took 1 base from V and 4 from J, leaving 13 bases between them. The CDR3: CASSLVGQGFYGYTF. The CDR3 DNA sequence: TGTGCCAGCAGTTTAGTGGGGCAGGGGTTCTATGGCTACACCTTC.

The chain employs TRBV27 and TRBJ2-1; no reliable D call. CDR3 length: 16 residues. The V gene lost 2 bases and the J gene lost 3 bases, with 14 bases spanning the gap. Germline loops: CDR1 MNHEY, CDR2 SMNVEV (reference sequence). The CDR3 protein is CASSLGPKGIYNEQFF. The CDR3 nucleotides read TGTGCCAGCAGTTTAGGCCCTAAAGGGATCTACAATGAGCAGTTCTTC.

There are a few counts of this clonotype. V usage is TRBV7-9 and J usage is TRBJ2-1; no clear D. V was shortened by 7 bases and J by 13 bases, with 17 bases between the two germline ends. This CDR3 comprises 12 residues. Germline V gene data show CDR1 as SEHNR and CDR2 as FQNEAQ (reference sequence). CDR3 in amino acids: CASTPETGRQFF. CDR3 bases: TGTGCCAGCACACCAGAAACTGGACGCCAGTTCTTC.

This clonotype has a count of ten or more. The CDR3 DNA reads as TGTGCCAGCAGTTTAGATCTGGGAGGGGAGCTCGAAGAATTATATGGCTACACCTTC. Translating gives CASSLDLGGELEELYGYTF. The chain recombines TRBV28 with TRBJ1-2, with D possibly TRBD1 on 5 matching bases. V was trimmed by 2 bases and J by 5 bases, leaving 27 bases between them. Germline-derived CDR1 and CDR2 are MDHEN and SYDVKM. The CDR3 is 19 residues long.

Concerning this clonotype itself: Relative to the germline gene, one junction end is altered; a read error may explain this. The chain uses TRBV7-8 and TRBJ1-5; no clear D. CDR1 SGHVS and CDR2 FQNEAQ come from the germline V gene. The length of the CDR3 is 15 residues. This chain's CDR3 is CASSLEVRYNQTQHF. CDR3 nucleotide sequence: TGTGCCAGCAGCTTAGAGGTCAGATACAATCAGACCCAGCATTTT.

This clonotype was counted ten times or more. This sequence joins TRBV12-3 or TRBV12-4 and TRBJ1-6; D is undetermined. Between the trimmed V and J ends, which lost 6 bases and 7 bases, there was a span of 16 bases. CDR3 length: 15 residues. In nucleotides, the CDR3 is TGTGCCAGCAGGCTTTCCGGGTCCAGAAATTCACCCCTCCACTTT. The encoded protein is CASRLSGSRNSPLHF.

This clonotype was observed a single time. The chain links TRBV27 to TRBJ2-6; 9 nucleotides match TRBD1. The ends lost 5 bases at V and 2 bases at J; junction bases unmatched: 10. There are 18 residues in the CDR3. Germline V gene lookup returns CDR1 MNHEY and CDR2 SMNVEV (reference sequence). The DNA of the CDR3 is TGTGCCAGCAGTGACCGGGACAGGGAATTTACTGGGGCCAACGTCCTGACTTTC. This encodes CASSDRDREFTGANVLTF. The complete variable domain, with remaining parts taken from reference TRBV27 and TRBJ2-6, reads EAQVTQNPRYLITVTGKKLTVTCSQNMNHEYMSWYRQDPGLGLRQIYYSMNVEVTDKGDVPEGYKVSRKEKRNFPLILESPSPNQTSLYFCASSDRDREFTGANVLTFGAGSRLTVL.

This clonotype was detected many times. The chain couples TRBV7-6 to TRBJ2-7; D is perhaps TRBD1 or TRBD2 (5 bases each). V was clipped by 5 bases and J by 3 bases, with 20 bases between them. Germline CDR1 reads SGHVS; CDR2 reads FNYEAQ. This CDR3 comprises 16 residues. The CDR3 reads CASSAEASRGNYEQYF. The DNA for the CDR3 is TGTGCCAGCAGCGCCGAGGCTTCGAGGGGCAACTACGAGCAGTACTTC.

J is TRBJ2-1 and V is TRBV20-1, with 10 positions matching TRBD2. This CDR3 comprises 16 residues. Trimming removed 3 bases from V and 1 base from J; junction bases left unmatched: 6. Germline V gives CDR1 DFQATT, CDR2 SNEGSKA (reference sequence). The CDR3 nucleotides are TGCAGTGCTAGCTTTCCGGGACTAGCGTCCTACAATGAGCAGTTCTTC. Its translation: CSASFPGLASYNEQFF.

V is TRBV2 and J is TRBJ1-1; no firm D call. Trimming took off 2 bases at V and 0 bases at J, with 7 bases between the two ends. The CDR3 has 14 amino acids. The V gene's germline CDR1 is SNHLY and CDR2 FYNNEI. CDR3 bases: TGTGCCAGCAGTGAACAGCTAATGAACACTGAAGCTTTCTTT. Its protein is CASSEQLMNTEAFF.